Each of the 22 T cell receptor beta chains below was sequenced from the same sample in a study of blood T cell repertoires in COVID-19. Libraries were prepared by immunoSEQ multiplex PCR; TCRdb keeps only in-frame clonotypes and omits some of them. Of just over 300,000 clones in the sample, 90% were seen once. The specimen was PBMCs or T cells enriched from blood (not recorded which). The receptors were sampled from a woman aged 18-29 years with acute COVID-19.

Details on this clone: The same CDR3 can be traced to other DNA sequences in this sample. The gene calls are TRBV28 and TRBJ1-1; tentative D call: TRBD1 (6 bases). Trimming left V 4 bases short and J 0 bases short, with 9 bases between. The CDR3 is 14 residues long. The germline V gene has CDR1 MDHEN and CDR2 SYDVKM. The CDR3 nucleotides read TGTGCCAGCAGTTCGGGGACATTGAACACTGAAGCTTTCTTT. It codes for CASSSGTLNTEAFF. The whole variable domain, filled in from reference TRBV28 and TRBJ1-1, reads DVKVTQSSRYLVKRTGEKVFLECVQDMDHENMFWYRQDPGLGLRLIYFSYDVKMKEKGDIPEGYSVSREKKERFSLILESASTNQTSMYLCASSSGTLNTEAFFGQGTRLTVV.

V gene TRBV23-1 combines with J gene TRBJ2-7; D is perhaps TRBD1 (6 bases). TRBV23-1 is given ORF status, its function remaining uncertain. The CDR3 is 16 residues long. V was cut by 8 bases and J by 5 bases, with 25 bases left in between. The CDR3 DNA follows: TGCGCCAGCCCCAGTGCCTTAGGGGGAATTCGGAACGAGCAGTACTTC. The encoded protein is CASPSALGGIRNEQYF.

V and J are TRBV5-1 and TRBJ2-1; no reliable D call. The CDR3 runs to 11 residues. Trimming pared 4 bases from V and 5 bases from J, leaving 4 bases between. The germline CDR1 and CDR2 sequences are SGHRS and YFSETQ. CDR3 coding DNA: TGCGCCAGCAGCGGCAACAATGAGCAGTTCTTC. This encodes CASSGNNEQFF.

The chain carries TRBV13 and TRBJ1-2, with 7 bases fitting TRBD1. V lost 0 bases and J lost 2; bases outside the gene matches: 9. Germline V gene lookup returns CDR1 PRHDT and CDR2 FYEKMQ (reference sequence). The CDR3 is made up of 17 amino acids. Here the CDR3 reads CASSLGLEGALNYGYTF. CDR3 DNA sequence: TGTGCCAGCAGCTTAGGCCTCGAGGGGGCTTTGAACTATGGCTACACCTTC. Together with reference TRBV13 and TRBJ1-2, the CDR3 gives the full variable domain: AAGVIQSPRHLIKEKRETATLKCYPIPRHDTVYWYQQGPGQDPQFLISFYEKMQSDKGSIPDRFSAQQFSDYHSELNMSSLELGDSALYFCASSLGLEGALNYGYTFGSGTRLTVV.

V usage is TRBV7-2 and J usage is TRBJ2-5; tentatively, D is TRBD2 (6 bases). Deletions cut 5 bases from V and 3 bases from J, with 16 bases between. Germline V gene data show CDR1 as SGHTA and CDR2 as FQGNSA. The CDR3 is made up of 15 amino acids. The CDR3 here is CASSAGASGEETQYF. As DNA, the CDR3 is TGTGCCAGCAGCGCTGGGGCCTCGGGGGAAGAGACCCAGTACTTC.

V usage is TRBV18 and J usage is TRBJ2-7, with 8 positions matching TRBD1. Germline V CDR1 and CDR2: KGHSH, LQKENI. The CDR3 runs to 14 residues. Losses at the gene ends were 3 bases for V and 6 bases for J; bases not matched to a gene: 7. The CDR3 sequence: CASSPGQGTAEQYF. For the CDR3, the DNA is TGTGCCAGCTCACCTGGACAGGGAACCGCCGAGCAGTACTTC.

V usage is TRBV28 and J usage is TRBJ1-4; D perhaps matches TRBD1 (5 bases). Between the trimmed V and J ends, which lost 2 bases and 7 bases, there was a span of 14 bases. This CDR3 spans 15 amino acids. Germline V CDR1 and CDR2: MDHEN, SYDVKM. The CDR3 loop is CASSLGGAQSEKLFF. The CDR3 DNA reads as TGTGCCAGCAGTTTAGGAGGGGCGCAGAGTGAAAAACTGTTTTTT.

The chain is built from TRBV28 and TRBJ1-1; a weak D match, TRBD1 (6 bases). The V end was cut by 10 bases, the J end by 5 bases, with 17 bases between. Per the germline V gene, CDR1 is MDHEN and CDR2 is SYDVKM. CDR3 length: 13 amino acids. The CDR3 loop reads CAIFAGGRTEAFF. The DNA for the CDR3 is TGTGCCATCTTTGCCGGGGGGCGGACTGAAGCTTTCTTT.

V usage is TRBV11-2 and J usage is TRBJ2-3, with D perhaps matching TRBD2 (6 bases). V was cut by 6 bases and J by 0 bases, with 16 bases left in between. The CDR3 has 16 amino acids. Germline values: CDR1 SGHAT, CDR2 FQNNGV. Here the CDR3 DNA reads TGTGCCAGCAGGCTACTTGTAGCGGAGAGCACAGATACGCAGTATTTT. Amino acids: CASRLLVAESTDTQYF.

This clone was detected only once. The CDR3 nucleotides are TGTGCCAGCTCACCCGAATCCGGGAGCCACTACGAGCAGTACTTC. Translated, it gives CASSPESGSHYEQYF. The chain carries TRBV18 and TRBJ2-7, with a possible D match to TRBD2 (6 bases). The length of the CDR3 is 15 residues. V was pared by 3 bases and J by 3 bases, with 15 bases between. The germline gives CDR1 KGHSH, CDR2 LQKENI.

DNA of the CDR3: TGTGCCAGCGGCGCCAACAGGAGACTCTACGAGCAGTACTTC. It specifies CASGANRRLYEQYF. The chain combines TRBV25-1 with TRBJ2-7; possible D gene TRBD1, 5 bases. This CDR3 region has 14 residues. Trimming stripped 8 bases from V and 3 bases from J, with 17 bases between. Germline loops: CDR1 MGHDK, CDR2 SYGVNS.

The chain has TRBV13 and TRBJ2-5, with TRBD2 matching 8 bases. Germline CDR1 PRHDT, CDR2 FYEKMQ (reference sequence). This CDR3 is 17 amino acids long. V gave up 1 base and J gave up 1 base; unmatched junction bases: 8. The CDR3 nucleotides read TGTGCCAGCAGCTTAGTGGCCCTGGCGGGAGGCCAAGAGACCCAGTACTTC. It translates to CASSLVALAGGQETQYF. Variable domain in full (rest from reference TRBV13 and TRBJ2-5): AAGVIQSPRHLIKEKRETATLKCYPIPRHDTVYWYQQGPGQDPQFLISFYEKMQSDKGSIPDRFSAQQFSDYHSELNMSSLELGDSALYFCASSLVALAGGQETQYFGPGTRLLVL.

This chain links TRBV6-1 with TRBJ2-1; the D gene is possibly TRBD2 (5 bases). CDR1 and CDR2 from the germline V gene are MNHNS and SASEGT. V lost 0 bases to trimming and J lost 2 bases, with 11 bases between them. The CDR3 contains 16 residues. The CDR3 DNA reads TGTGCCAGCAGTGAAGCCCCGAGGGAGCCCTACAATGAGCAGTTCTTC. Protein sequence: CASSEAPREPYNEQFF.

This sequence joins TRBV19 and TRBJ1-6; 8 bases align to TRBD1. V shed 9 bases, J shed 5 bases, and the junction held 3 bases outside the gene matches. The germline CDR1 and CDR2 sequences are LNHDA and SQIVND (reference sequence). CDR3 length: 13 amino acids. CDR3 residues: CASLDRDNSPLHF. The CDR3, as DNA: TGTGCCAGCCTGGACAGGGATAATTCACCCCTCCACTTT.

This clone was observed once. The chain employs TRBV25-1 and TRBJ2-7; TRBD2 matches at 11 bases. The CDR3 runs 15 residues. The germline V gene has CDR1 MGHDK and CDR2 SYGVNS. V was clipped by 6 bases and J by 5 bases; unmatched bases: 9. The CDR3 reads CASSDSGRDIHEQYF. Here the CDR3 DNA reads TGTGCCAGCAGCGATAGCGGGAGGGATATCCACGAGCAGTACTTC.

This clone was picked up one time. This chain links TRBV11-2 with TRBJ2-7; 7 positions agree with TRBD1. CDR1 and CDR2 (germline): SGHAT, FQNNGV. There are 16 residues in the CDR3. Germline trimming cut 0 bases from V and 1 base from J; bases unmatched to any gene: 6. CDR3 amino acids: CASSLEGDSFSYEQYF. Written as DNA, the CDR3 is TGTGCCAGCAGCTTAGAGGGGGACAGTTTTTCCTACGAGCAGTACTTC.

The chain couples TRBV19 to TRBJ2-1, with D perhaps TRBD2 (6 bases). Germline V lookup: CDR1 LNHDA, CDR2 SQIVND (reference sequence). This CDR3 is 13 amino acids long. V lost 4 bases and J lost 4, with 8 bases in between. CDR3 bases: TGTGCCAGTAGTACGGGGACTTACAATGAGCAGTTCTTC. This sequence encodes CASSTGTYNEQFF.

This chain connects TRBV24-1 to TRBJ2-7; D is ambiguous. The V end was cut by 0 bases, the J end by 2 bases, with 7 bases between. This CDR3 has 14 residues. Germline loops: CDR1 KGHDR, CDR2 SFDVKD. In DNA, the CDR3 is TGTGCCACCAGTGATTTGAATAGCCCCTACGAGCAGTACTTC. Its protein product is CATSDLNSPYEQYF.

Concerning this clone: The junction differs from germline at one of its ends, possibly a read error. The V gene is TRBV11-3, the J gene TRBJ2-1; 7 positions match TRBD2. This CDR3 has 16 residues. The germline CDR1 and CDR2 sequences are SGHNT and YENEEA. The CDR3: CASSLESGTPYNEQFF. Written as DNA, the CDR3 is TGTGCCAGCAGCCTAGAGAGCGGGACCCCCTACAATGAGCAGTTCTTC.

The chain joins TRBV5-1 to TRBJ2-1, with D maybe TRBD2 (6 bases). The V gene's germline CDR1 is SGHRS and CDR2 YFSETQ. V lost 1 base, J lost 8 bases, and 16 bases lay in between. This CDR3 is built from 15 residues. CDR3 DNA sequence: TGCGCCAGCAGCTTGAGCGGCGGGACGGGTGATGAGCAGTTCTTC. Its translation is CASSLSGGTGDEQFF.

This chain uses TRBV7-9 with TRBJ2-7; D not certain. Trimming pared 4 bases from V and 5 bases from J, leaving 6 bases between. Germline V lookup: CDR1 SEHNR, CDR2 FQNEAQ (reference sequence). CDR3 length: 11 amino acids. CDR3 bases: TGTGCCAGCAGCTCTCGAGACGAGCAGTACTTC. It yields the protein CASSSRDEQYF.

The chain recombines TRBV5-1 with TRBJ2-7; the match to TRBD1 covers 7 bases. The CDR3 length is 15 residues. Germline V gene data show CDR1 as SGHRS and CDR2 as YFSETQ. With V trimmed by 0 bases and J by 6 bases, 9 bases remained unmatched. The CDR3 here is CASSLADRESCEQYF. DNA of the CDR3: TGCGCCAGCAGCTTGGCCGACAGGGAGAGTTGCGAGCAGTACTTC.